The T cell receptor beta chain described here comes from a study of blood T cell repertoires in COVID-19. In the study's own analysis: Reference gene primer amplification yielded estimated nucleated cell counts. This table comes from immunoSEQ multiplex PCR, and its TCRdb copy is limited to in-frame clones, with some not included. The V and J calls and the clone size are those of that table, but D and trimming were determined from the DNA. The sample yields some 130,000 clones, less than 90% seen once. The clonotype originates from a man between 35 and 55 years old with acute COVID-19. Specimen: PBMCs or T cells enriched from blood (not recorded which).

CDR3 residues: CATGAGNQPQHF. The CDR3 DNA follows: TGTGCCACTGGGGCGGGCAATCAGCCCCAGCATTTT. The chain employs TRBV19 and TRBJ1-5; TRBD1 might be the D (5 bases). Germline CDR1 reads LNHDA; CDR2 reads SQIVND (reference sequence). This CDR3 contains 12 residues. V was clipped by 10 bases and J by 2 bases, with 9 bases between them.